These T cell receptor beta chains were read from a single sample in a study of PD-L1 blockade in urothelial cancer. Profiled with immunoSEQ multiplex PCR; TCRdb holds only in-frame clones, not every one. The sample yields about 51,000 clones, approximately 83% seen once. The sample was PBMCs, taken around atezolizumab (anti-PD-L1) treatment. Receptor source: a man aged 55 to 70 with urothelial cancer. CDR3s include the opening cysteine and the closing phenylalanine or tryptophan. The D gene is left open where the match is weak. Not every row has a clone size; where given, it reads once, few, many or a size class.

.	TRBD1	TRBJ1-5	TRBV7-9	TGTGCCAGCAGCGGAACAGGGGGGCGAGGTCAGCCCCAGCATTTT	CASSGTGGRGQPQHF
.	TRBD1	TRBJ1-4	TRBV5-1	TGCGCCAGCAGCTTCGCAACAGGGGGCGCTGAAAAACTGTTTTTT	CASSFATGGAEKLFF
.	TRBD1	TRBJ2-3	TRBV25-1	TGTGCCAGCAGTGAGGTCGACAGGGTTTCGACGTATTTT	CASSEVDRVSTYF
once	TRBD2	TRBJ2-1	TRBV10-1	TGCGCCAGCAGACCCGGGACTAGCGGGAATGATGAGCAGTTCTTC	CASRPGTSGNDEQFF
.	TRBD2	TRBJ2-3	TRBV25-1	TGTGCCAGCAGTGAAATAGCGGGTCGCACAGATACGCAGTATTTT	CASSEIAGRTDTQYF
once	TRBD2	TRBJ2-5	TRBV5-3	TGTGCCAGAAGCGAGGGACTAGCGGGGGGGCAAGAGACCCAGTACTTC	CARSEGLAGGQETQYF
.	.	TRBJ2-7	TRBV2	TGTGCCAGCAGCGGCCTAGCTCGCGAGCAGTACTTC	CASSGLAREQYF
.	.	TRBJ1-6	TRBV30	TGTGCCTGGAATCGGCAGGGTGCTTCACCCCTCCACTTT	CAWNRQGASPLHF
.	.	TRBJ2-1	TRBV30	TGTGCCTGGGCAGAGGGAGTTGGGTCCTACAATGAGCAGTTCTTC	CAWAEGVGSYNEQFF
.	TRBD2	TRBJ2-3	TRBV7-3	TGTGCCAGCAGCTTAAGTGGTTTCGGGGGGGGCCGGGGCACAGATACGCAGTATTTT	CASSLSGFGGGRGTDTQYF
.	.	TRBJ1-1	TRBV5-1	TGCGCCAGCAGCATAAACAGGGATATGAACACTGAAGCTTTCTTT	CASSINRDMNTEAFF
.	.	TRBJ2-1	TRBV6-1	TGTGCCAGCAGTGAACCCGGTAGCTCCTACAATGAGCAGTTCTTC	CASSEPGSSYNEQFF
.	.	TRBJ2-1	TRBV27	TGTGCCAGCAGTTTGGCAGGGTACAATGAGCAGTTCTTC	CASSLAGYNEQFF
.	TRBD1	TRBJ1-4	TRBV2	TGTGCCAGCAGTGAAACCCGGGACAGGCGACCCAGTTTCGGCACCACTGAAAAACTGTTTTTT	CASSETRDRRPSFGTTEKLFF
.	TRBD1	TRBJ1-2	TRBV11-3	TGTGCCAGCAGCTTAGATTGGACAGGGTCTGGCTACACCTTC	CASSLDWTGSGYTF
once	.	TRBJ1-2	TRBV9	TGTGCCAGCAGCGCCCAATCCCAGGGCCCACGCGGCTACACCTTC	CASSAQSQGPRGYTF
.	TRBD1	TRBJ1-1	TRBV5-4	TGTGCCAGCAGCTTTGTCGACAGGGACACTGAAGCTTTCTTT	CASSFVDRDTEAFF
once	.	TRBJ2-1	TRBV10-3	TGTGCCATCACCGCGGGTAGCTCCTACAATGAGCAGTTCTTC	CAITAGSSYNEQFF
.	TRBD2	TRBJ2-7	TRBV27	TGTGCCAGCGGGAGCGGGGGCGCCTACGAGCAGTACTTC	CASGSGGAYEQYF
.	TRBD2	TRBJ2-5	TRBV5-1	TGCGCCAGCAGCTTAGACAAGCGGGGGCCTCAAGAGACCCAGTACTTC	CASSLDKRGPQETQYF
.	.	TRBJ2-7	TRBV19	TGTGCCACCCCTTACGGTGGTAGGGAGACTAAGAACGAGCAGTACTTC	CATPYGGRETKNEQYF
.	TRBD1	TRBJ1-3	TRBV7-9	TGTGCCAGCAGCTTGGGGGTCGGGAGGGACAGCTCTGGAAACACCATATATTTT	CASSLGVGRDSSGNTIYF
.	TRBD2	TRBJ2-3	TRBV6-1	TGTGCCAGCAGTGAGACTAGCGGGAGGGCAGATACGCAGTATTTT	CASSETSGRADTQYF
.	TRBD1	TRBJ2-7	TRBV7-8	TGTGCCAGCAGGCAGGCGGGACAGGGAGTAGGGAGCGAGCAGTACTTC	CASRQAGQGVGSEQYF
.	TRBD1	TRBJ2-7	TRBV29-1	TGCAGCGTTGATTCTGGGCAGGGGGCTTCAGATCGCGAGCAGTACTTC	CSVDSGQGASDREQYF
.	.	TRBJ1-4	TRBV27	TGTGCAAGGGGGGGGAATGAAAAACTGTTTTTT	CARGGNEKLFF
.	.	TRBJ2-7	TRBV21-1	TGTGCCAGCAGATCCCGTAAATACGAGCAGTACTTC	CASRSRKYEQYF
.	.	TRBJ1-2	TRBV10-3	TGTGCCATCAGTGTGGGTGGGCCGACTGGGGGCCACTACACCTTC	CAISVGGPTGGHYTF
.	.	TRBJ2-3	TRBV21-1	TGTGCCAGGCCAATAGCGGGGGGTCCAGATACGCAGTATTTT	CARPIAGGPDTQYF
.	TRBD2	TRBJ2-5	TRBV29-1	TGCAGCGTTGATGGTAGCGGGCCCCAGTACTTC	CSVDGSGPQYF